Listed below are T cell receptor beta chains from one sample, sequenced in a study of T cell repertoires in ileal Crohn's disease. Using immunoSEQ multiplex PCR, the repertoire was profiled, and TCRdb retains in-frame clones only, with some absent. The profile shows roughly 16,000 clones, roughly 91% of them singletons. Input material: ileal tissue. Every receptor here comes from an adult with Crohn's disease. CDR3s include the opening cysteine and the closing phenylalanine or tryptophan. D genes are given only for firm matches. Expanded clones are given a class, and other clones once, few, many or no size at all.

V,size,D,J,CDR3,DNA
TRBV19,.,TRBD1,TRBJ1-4,CASSIRTGPNEKLFF,TGTGCCAGTAGTATCAGGACAGGGCCTAATGAAAAACTGTTTTTT
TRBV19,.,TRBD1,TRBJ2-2,CASSLGTVPGELFF,TGTGCCAGTAGTTTAGGGACAGTCCCCGGGGAGCTGTTTTTT
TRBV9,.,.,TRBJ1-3,CASSPGGGGNTIYF,TGTGCCAGCAGCCCGGGGGGAGGAGGAAACACCATATATTTT
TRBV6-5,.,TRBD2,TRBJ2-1,CASTLSGGPYNEQFF,TGTGCCAGCACCCTAAGCGGGGGACCCTACAATGAGCAGTTCTTC
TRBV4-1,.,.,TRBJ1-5,CASSQPPGGLNQPQHF,TGCGCCAGCAGCCAACCGCCGGGGGGGTTGAATCAGCCCCAGCATTTT
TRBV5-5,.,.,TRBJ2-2,CASSSRQRDTGELFF,TGTGCCAGCAGCTCTAGACAGCGCGACACCGGGGAGCTGTTTTTT
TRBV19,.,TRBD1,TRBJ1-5,CASLGPPGQGMNQPQHF,TGTGCCAGTCTGGGCCCCCCGGGACAGGGAATGAACCAGCCCCAGCATTTT
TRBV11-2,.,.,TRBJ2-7,CASSVWQGQGAYEQYF,TGTGCCAGCAGCGTTTGGCAGGGGCAGGGAGCCTACGAGCAGTACTTC
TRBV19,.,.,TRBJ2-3,CASMPTHSGTPQSFTDTQYF,TGTGCCAGTATGCCGACCCATTCCGGGACTCCCCAAAGCTTCACAGATACGCAGTATTTT
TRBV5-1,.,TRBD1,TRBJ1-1,CASSLNPAGGWTEAFF,TGCGCCAGCAGCTTGAATCCGGCAGGGGGGTGGACTGAAGCTTTCTTT
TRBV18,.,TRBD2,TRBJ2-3,CASSPTGGPADTQYF,TGTGCCAGCTCACCAACGGGGGGGCCGGCAGATACGCAGTATTTT
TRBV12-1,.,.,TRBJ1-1,CASSFGNRGMNTEAFF,TGTGCCAGCAGCTTTGGGAACAGGGGTATGAACACTGAAGCTTTCTTT
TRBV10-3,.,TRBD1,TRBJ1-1,CAIRRTGENTEAFF,TGTGCCATCAGGCGGACAGGGGAGAACACTGAAGCTTTCTTT
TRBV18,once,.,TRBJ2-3,CASSHEDSRGGTDTQYF,TGTGCCAGCTCACACGAAGACAGCCGAGGTGGCACAGATACGCAGTATTTT
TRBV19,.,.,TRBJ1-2,CASSISASGYTF,TGTGCCAGTAGTATTTCAGCGTCTGGCTACACCTTC
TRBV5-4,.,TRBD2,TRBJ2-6,CASSLARAGGPGANVLTF,TGTGCCAGCAGCTTGGCTAGGGCGGGGGGGCCTGGGGCCAACGTCCTGACTTTC
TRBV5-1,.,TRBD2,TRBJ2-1,CASSYLAGGNNEQFF,TGCGCCAGCAGCTACTTAGCGGGGGGTAACAATGAGCAGTTCTTC
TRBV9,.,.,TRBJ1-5,CASSVGGHSNQPQHF,TGTGCCAGCAGCGTGGGGGGGCATAGCAATCAGCCCCAGCATTTT
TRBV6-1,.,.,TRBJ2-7,CASREGLRGYEQYF,TGTGCCAGCAGAGAGGGCCTCAGGGGTTACGAGCAGTACTTC
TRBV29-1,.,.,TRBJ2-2,CSVETRANTGELFF,TGCAGCGTTGAAACCAGGGCGAACACCGGGGAGCTGTTTTTT
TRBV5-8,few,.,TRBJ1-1,CASSFGSVITEAFF,TGTGCCAGCAGCTTCGGGTCAGTAATAACTGAAGCTTTCTTT
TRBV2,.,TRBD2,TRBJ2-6,CASSVLAGAYSGANVLTF,TGTGCCAGCAGTGTCTTAGCGGGGGCTTACTCTGGGGCCAACGTCCTGACTTTC
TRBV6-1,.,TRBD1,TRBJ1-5,CASSLQGNSNQPQHF,TGTGCCAGCAGTCTACAGGGGAATAGCAATCAGCCCCAGCATTTT